This entry lists 18 T cell receptor beta chains sequenced from one sample in a study of neoadjuvant anti-PD-1 for oral cavity cancer. Sequencing was performed with immunoSEQ multiplex PCR; in TCRdb, only in-frame clones are kept and a portion is missing. Of some 15,000 clones in the sample, around three fifths were seen once. This specimen was PBMCs, taken before nivolumab (anti-PD-1) treatment. The receptors originated from a person aged 35 to 85 with oral cavity squamous cell carcinoma.

The gene calls are TRBV7-6 and TRBJ2-7; perhaps D is TRBD1 or TRBD2 (5 bases each). This CDR3 is 12 amino acids long. Per germline, CDR1 SGHVS and CDR2 FNYEAQ. V shed 4 bases and J shed 3 bases, with 7 bases lying between them. Here the CDR3 DNA reads TGTGCCAGCAGCTGGGACGGCTACGAGCAGTACTTC. Protein: CASSWDGYEQYF.

The table lists this clone with a count of one. The V call is TRBV14, the J call TRBJ2-3, with D perhaps TRBD2 (6 bases). Trimming shortened V by 4 bases and J by 5 bases, and 25 bases separated the two germline ends. Germline V gives CDR1 SGHDN, CDR2 FVKESK. The CDR3 length is 18 residues. The CDR3 region is CASSPSVQRAKDEDTQYF. CDR3 coding DNA: TGTGCCAGCAGCCCTTCCGTTCAGCGGGCTAAGGACGAAGATACGCAGTATTTT.

This clone was detected only a few times. This chain connects TRBV25-1 to TRBJ1-1; D is undetermined. CDR1 is MGHDK and CDR2 is SYGVNS in the germline V gene. The CDR3 has 14 residues. Trimming took 11 bases from V and 4 from J, leaving 20 bases between them. This CDR3 is CAGPRVSPGTEAFF. In nucleotides, the CDR3 is TGTGCCGGTCCTCGGGTCTCCCCGGGCACTGAAGCTTTCTTT.

V gene TRBV6-5 combines with J gene TRBJ2-7, with 7 bases matching TRBD2. Germline V gene data show CDR1 as MNHEY and CDR2 as SVGAGI. CDR3 length: 15 residues. Trimming took 0 bases from V and 4 from J; bases not matched to a gene: 6. Here the CDR3 DNA reads TGTGCCAGCAGTTACTCACGTCTAGCGGTATACGAGCAGTACTTC. Amino acids: CASSYSRLAVYEQYF.

The chain is built from TRBV5-1 and TRBJ1-4; D is unresolved. This CDR3 contains 15 residues. The V end was cut by 1 base, the J end by 5 bases, with 12 bases between. The germline CDR1 and CDR2 sequences are SGHRS and YFSETQ. CDR3 sequence reads: CASSLTAAINEKLFF. CDR3 sequence (DNA): TGCGCCAGCAGCTTGACGGCAGCCATCAATGAAAAACTGTTTTTT.

J is TRBJ2-7 and V is TRBV11-2, with 8 bases that match TRBD2. V lost 5 bases, J lost 8 bases, and 20 bases stayed unmatched. Germline loops: CDR1 SGHAT, CDR2 FQNNGV. The length of the CDR3 is 17 residues. CDR3 protein: CASSRLVQREIFVQQYF. CDR3 coding DNA: TGTGCCAGCAGCCGCTTGGTCCAGCGGGAGATATTTGTACAGCAGTACTTC.

This rearrangement joins TRBV5-1 to TRBJ1-3; weak D call: TRBD1 (5 bases). Germline V CDR1 and CDR2: SGHRS, YFSETQ. There are 14 residues in the CDR3. The V end lost 4 bases, the J end lost 3 bases, and 11 bases lay between the germline ends. CDR3 in amino acids: CASSLGTFGNTIYF. DNA of the CDR3: TGCGCCAGCAGCCTCGGGACTTTTGGAAACACCATATATTTT.

The CDR3 protein is CASSSPLGGASGRNEQFF. In DNA form, the CDR3 reads TGTGCCAGCAGCTCGCCCTTAGGGGGGGCTAGCGGGAGGAATGAGCAGTTCTTC. This rearrangement joins TRBV7-8 to TRBJ2-1; 11 bases fit TRBD2. CDR1 and CDR2 (germline): SGHVS, FQNEAQ. The junction had 15 bases not matched to a gene; V was cut back by 4 bases and J by 7 bases. CDR3 length: 18 amino acids.

V gene TRBV25-1 combines with J gene TRBJ1-4; possible D gene TRBD1, 5 bases. Germline V lookup: CDR1 MGHDK, CDR2 SYGVNS. Trimming cost V 6 bases and J 11 bases, with 19 bases left between them. The CDR3 loop spans 14 amino acids. CDR3 amino acids: CASRRDSSPGKLFF. In nucleotides, the CDR3 is TGTGCCAGCAGGCGGGACTCCTCTCCTGGCAAACTGTTTTTT.

The V gene is TRBV7-8, the J gene TRBJ2-7, with a tentative D call TRBD1 (6 bases). Germline-derived CDR1 and CDR2 are SGHVS and FQNEAQ. V shed 4 bases and J shed 6 bases, with 10 bases lying between them. This CDR3 spans 12 amino acids. The CDR3, as DNA: TGTGCCAGCAGCTCCGGACAGCGCGAGCAGTACTTC. It is translated as CASSSGQREQYF.

This clone was counted only a few times. The chain has TRBV29-1 and TRBJ2-1, with 9 bases fitting TRBD1. This CDR3 has 14 amino acids. After removal of 3 bases from V and 3 bases from J, the junction contained 3 bases not matched to a gene. Germline V gene data show CDR1 as SQVTM and CDR2 as ANQGSEA. The CDR3 loop is CSVDRDRDYNEQFF. In DNA form, the CDR3 reads TGCAGCGTTGATAGGGACAGGGACTACAATGAGCAGTTCTTC.

V is TRBV19 and J is TRBJ1-5; 7 positions agree with TRBD1. J was trimmed by 3 bases and V by 6 bases; bases with no gene match: 5. The germline V gene encodes CDR1 LNHDA and CDR2 SQIVND (reference sequence). CDR3 size: 14 residues. The CDR3: CASSQGQLNQPQHF. CDR3 sequence (DNA): TGTGCCAGTAGCCAGGGACAGCTCAATCAGCCCCAGCATTTT.

The chain is built from TRBV7-2 and TRBJ2-2, with TRBD1 matching 7 bases. With 0 bases clipped from V and 0 bases from J, the junction kept 7 bases outside the gene matches. Germline V CDR1 and CDR2: SGHTA, FQGNSA. The CDR3 totals 18 residues. In DNA, the CDR3 is TGTGCCAGCAGCTTAGCAAGTCGTGGACAGGCGAACACCGGGGAGCTGTTTTTT. Encoded protein: CASSLASRGQANTGELFF. The variable domain in full, with the rest retrieved from reference TRBV7-2 and TRBJ2-2, is GAGVSQSPSNKVTEKGKDVELRCDPISGHTALYWYRQSLGQGLEFLIYFQGNSAPDKSGLPSDRFSAERTGGSVSTLTIQRTQQEDSAVYLCASSLASRGQANTGELFFGEGSRLTVL.

This clone was observed a single time. V usage is TRBV7-9 and J usage is TRBJ1-5; no clear D. From germline, CDR1 is SEHNR and CDR2 FQNEAQ (reference sequence). The CDR3 totals 12 residues. Trimming shortened V by 10 bases and J by 1 base, and 8 bases separated the two germline ends. CDR3 bases: TGTGCCATATCTAGGAGCAATCAGCCCCAGCATTTT. Translated: CAISRSNQPQHF.

This clone has a single count. The chain links TRBV6-4 to TRBJ1-2; D might be TRBD1 (5 bases). Germline CDR1 is MRHNA and CDR2 is SNTAGT. The length of the CDR3 is 13 residues. The V end lost 4 bases, the J end lost 7 bases, and 13 bases lay between the germline ends. The CDR3 region has the DNA TGTGCCAGCAGTGGATCCGGGGCCTCTGGCTACACCTTC. As protein: CASSGSGASGYTF.

V is TRBV29-1 and J is TRBJ2-7, with 7 bases fitting TRBD1. CDR3 length: 16 residues. Germline CDR1 is SQVTM and CDR2 is ANQGSEA. V dropped 0 bases and J dropped 2; count of bases not matched to a gene: 10. The CDR3 here is CSVEDRDSLSPYEQYF. The CDR3 DNA is TGCAGCGTTGAAGATAGGGACAGCCTATCCCCCTACGAGCAGTACTTC.

This chain uses TRBV5-1 with TRBJ2-7; weak D call: TRBD2 (7 bases). The length of the CDR3 is 17 residues. The germline gives CDR1 SGHRS, CDR2 YFSETQ. The ends were cut back, 2 bases at V and 2 bases at J, with 20 bases in the middle. Written as DNA, the CDR3 is TGCGCCAGCAGCTTAAACGAGCCGGGGGGCTACGCCTACGAGCAGTACTTC. It is translated as CASSLNEPGGYAYEQYF. Full variable domain (missing parts from reference TRBV5-1 and TRBJ2-7): KAGVTQTPRYLIKTRGQQVTLSCSPISGHRSVSWYQQTPGQGLQFLFEYFSETQRNKGNFPGRFSGRQFSNSRSEMNVSTLELGDSALYLCASSLNEPGGYAYEQYFGPGTRLTVT.

This chain links TRBV29-1 with TRBJ1-2; 7 bases are a match to TRBD1. J gave up 6 bases and V 8 bases, and 3 bases lay outside the gene matches. Germline V lookup: CDR1 SQVTM, CDR2 ANQGSEA. The CDR3 has 10 residues. In DNA form, the CDR3 reads TGCAGCTCCGGACAGGATGGCTACACCTTC. Protein: CSSGQDGYTF.